Below are 19 T cell receptor beta chains sequenced from a single sample in a study of human T cells and chemical hapten exposure. Time point defined: pre-sensitization, week 0. The treatment is: therapeutic diphenylcyclopropenone sensitization with weekly scalp DPC. TCRdb recomputed calls from the RACE reads with MiXCR, one row per CDR3 protein. The data show tens of thousands of distinct CDR3 sequences, more than 9% seen once. Here the sequenced sample was whole blood, taken in connection with sensitization to the hapten diphenylcyclopropenone (DPC). These receptors originate from a man aged 25 to 40 with alopecia areata. Some clones in this sample may be carry-over from other donors' samples.

This clonotype was observed at least ten times. This sequence joins TRBV25-1 and TRBJ1-6; maybe TRBD1 (5 bases). The CDR3 has 14 amino acids. The V gene's germline CDR1 is MGHDK and CDR2 SYGVNS. Trimming pared 7 bases from V and 0 bases from J, leaving 7 bases between. As DNA, the CDR3 is TGTGCCAGCACAAGGGGCTCCTATAATTCACCCCTCCACTTT. Residues: CASTRGSYNSPLHF.

Many counts were recorded for this clonotype. The chain couples TRBV3-1 to TRBJ2-2, with 9 bases identical to TRBD1. The CDR3 is 16 residues long. V lost 2 bases, J lost 2 bases, and 3 bases stayed unmatched. Per the germline V gene, CDR1 is LGHDT and CDR2 is YNNKEL (reference sequence). In nucleotides, the CDR3 is TGTGCCAGCAGCCAAAGGACAGGGGTCAACACCGGGGAGCTGTTTTTT. Protein: CASSQRTGVNTGELFF.

This clonotype was found many times. The V gene is TRBV14, the J gene TRBJ2-5; D is perhaps TRBD2 (6 bases). The CDR3 contains 15 residues. Germline values: CDR1 SGHDN, CDR2 FVKESK. The V end lost 1 base, the J end lost 7 bases, and 16 bases lay between the germline ends. As DNA, the CDR3 is TGTGCCAGCAGCCAAGTTCCGACTAGAATTGGGACCCAGTACTTC. Protein product: CASSQVPTRIGTQYF.

This sequence joins TRBV4-3 and TRBJ1-2; the match to TRBD1 covers 7 bases. With V trimmed by 4 bases and J by 5 bases, 10 bases remained unmatched. This CDR3 comprises 15 residues. Germline CDR1 is LGHNA and CDR2 is YSLEER. The CDR3 sequence is CASSPDRAGRYGYTF. Here the CDR3 DNA reads TGCGCCAGCAGCCCCGACAGGGCGGGAAGGTATGGCTACACCTTC.

The table lists this clonotype with a few counts. The rearrangement joins TRBV11-3 to TRBJ2-5, with a possible D match to TRBD2 (7 bases). This CDR3 is 16 amino acids long. Germline V gene sequence: CDR1 SGHNT, CDR2 YENEEA. Trimming cost V 4 bases and J 5 bases, with 20 bases left between them. CDR3 sequence: CASSSSRTGGGETQYF. For the CDR3, the DNA is TGTGCCAGCAGCTCCTCTCGCACGGGGGGCGGCGAGACCCAGTACTTC.

This clonotype has at least ten counts. The chain couples TRBV29-1 to TRBJ1-2, with D possibly matching TRBD1 (5 bases). The CDR3 has 14 amino acids. V was pared by 1 base and J by 7 bases, with 16 bases between. The germline V gene has CDR1 SQVTM and CDR2 ANQGSEA. As DNA, the CDR3 is TGCAGCGTTGAAGGAGGGGAAGGGCCTATTGGCTACACCTTC. Its protein product is CSVEGGEGPIGYTF.

The chain employs TRBV10-3 and TRBJ2-5; the D is unclear. CDR3 length equals 11 residues. Per germline, CDR1 ENHRY and CDR2 SYGVKD. V was shortened by 7 bases and J by 3 bases, with 6 bases between the two germline ends. The CDR3 DNA sequence: TGTGCCATCAAGAAGGAAGAGACCCAGTACTTC. Translated, it gives CAIKKEETQYF.

The rearrangement links TRBV12-3 or TRBV12-4 to TRBJ2-7, with 9 nucleotides matching TRBD2. The J segment lost 6 bases and the V segment lost 10 bases, leaving 10 bases of the junction unmatched. The CDR3 runs 13 residues. The DNA of the CDR3 is TGTGCCAACTTTAAGGCGGGAGGGGGCGAGCAGTACGTC. Its translation is CANFKAGGGEQYV.

With regard to this clonotype: This sequence may be a read error, since a much larger clone differs from it by one base. The chain carries TRBV12-3 or TRBV12-4 and TRBJ2-1; 12 bases match TRBD2. The CDR3 spans 14 residues. The CDR3 is CASRRLAGANEEFF. The CDR3 DNA sequence: TGTGCCAGCAGAAGACTAGCGGGAGCCAATGAGGAGTTCTTC.

This clonotype has only a few counts. The chain links TRBV7-2 to TRBJ1-3; tentative D call: TRBD1 (5 bases). CDR1 is SGHTA, CDR2 FQGNSA, per germline. This CDR3 is built from 17 residues. Between the trimmed V and J ends, which lost 5 bases and 2 bases, there was a span of 19 bases. CDR3 sequence reads: CASSRDLPWGTGNTIYF. The CDR3 bases are TGTGCCAGCAGCCGGGACCTCCCGTGGGGAACTGGAAACACCATATATTTT.

This clonotype was seen at least ten times. The genes are TRBV20-1 and TRBJ2-7; 14 bases are a match to TRBD2. Germline CDR1 reads DFQATT; CDR2 reads SNEGSKA (reference sequence). The CDR3 totals 16 residues. V was clipped by 4 bases and J by 6 bases; unmatched bases: 11. Here the CDR3 DNA reads TGCAGTGCTAAAGATAGGGGACTAGCGGGAGTTGGCGAGCAGTACGTC. This translates into CSAKDRGLAGVGEQYV.

This clonotype was counted a few times. The chain carries TRBV7-2 and TRBJ1-5; D gene unclear. The CDR3 is 13 amino acids. Between the trimmed V and J ends, which lost 4 bases and 11 bases, there was a span of 15 bases. In germline, CDR1 is SGHTA, CDR2 FQGNSA. The CDR3 sequence: CASSSVVTGTQHF. In DNA, the CDR3 is TGTGCCAGCAGCTCAGTGGTCACCGGGACCCAGCATTTT.

This clonotype was seen repeatedly, ten times or more. This chain connects TRBV7-8 to TRBJ2-3; tentatively, D is TRBD1 (7 bases). The CDR3 spans 15 residues. V was shortened by 1 base and J by 11 bases, with 19 bases between the two germline ends. Germline CDR1 and CDR2: SGHVS and FQNEAQ. CDR3 amino acids: CASSLVRGGGGGQYF. The CDR3 DNA sequence: TGTGCCAGCAGCTTAGTTCGCGGAGGGGGCGGTGGGCAGTATTTT.

This clonotype has just a few counts. The rearrangement joins TRBV6-5 to TRBJ1-1; D is possibly TRBD1 (5 bases). The V gene's germline CDR1 is MNHEY and CDR2 SVGAGI. The V end was cut by 2 bases, the J end by 9 bases, with 10 bases between. CDR3 length: 12 residues. The CDR3 is CASSYSGGKAFF. CDR3 DNA sequence: TGTGCCAGCAGTTACAGTGGGGGTAAAGCTTTCTTT.

The table lists this clonotype with a few counts. CDR3 coding DNA: TGCAGTGCCCCTACAGGGAGGGGGACCTACGAGCAGTACGTC. This codes for CSAPTGRGTYEQYV. The chain joins TRBV20-1 to TRBJ2-7, with TRBD2 as a possible D gene (7 bases). Germline V gives CDR1 DFQATT, CDR2 SNEGSKA (reference sequence). This CDR3 region has 14 residues. The V end was cut by 6 bases, the J end by 2 bases, with 17 bases between.

Details on this clonotype: A much larger clone sits a single nucleotide away, making a read error possible. This chain connects TRBV6-5 to TRBJ2-5; 11 bases match TRBD2. There are 17 residues in the CDR3. Trimming at V came to 2 bases and at J to 7 bases, leaving 12 bases not matched to a gene. The germline V gene encodes CDR1 MNHEY and CDR2 SVGAGI. The CDR3 protein is CASSYARTSGRKGTQYF. CDR3 nucleotides: TGTGCCAGCAGTTACGCCCGGACTAGCGGGCGAAAAGGGACCCAGTACTTC.

This clonotype appeared many times. The chain employs TRBV27 and TRBJ1-2; perhaps TRBD1 as D (6 bases). Germline CDR1 is MNHEY and CDR2 is SMNVEV (reference sequence). The germline V and J ends were trimmed by 6 bases and 7 bases, with 21 bases remaining between them. This CDR3 is 15 amino acids long. CDR3 DNA sequence: TGTGCCAGCAGCCCCTTTAGGGCACAGGGCGGTGGCTACACCTTC. Translated, it gives CASSPFRAQGGGYTF.

This clonotype has ten or more counts. CDR3: CASSLRLAGYEQYV. The CDR3 DNA reads as TGTGCCAGCAGCCTAAGACTAGCGGGCTACGAGCAGTACGTC. The chain combines TRBV28 with TRBJ2-7, with 10 nucleotides matching TRBD2. The CDR3 runs 14 residues. Germline V CDR1 and CDR2: MDHEN, SYDVKM. The ends lost 6 bases at V and 3 bases at J; junction bases unmatched: 5.

This clonotype has at least ten counts. The chain employs TRBV7-9 and TRBJ1-6, with D uncertain. The CDR3 has 13 residues. V shed 2 bases and J shed 8 bases, with 7 bases lying between them. The germline gives CDR1 SEHNR, CDR2 FQNEAQ (reference sequence). The CDR3 here is CASSLPGDSPLHF. The CDR3, as DNA: TGTGCCAGCAGCTTACCTGGAGATTCACCCCTCCACTTT.